This T cell receptor beta chain stems from a study of OX40 agonist ivuxolimab in advanced cancers. Repertoires were generated with immunoSEQ multiplex PCR, while TCRdb's copy carries only in-frame clones and drops some. There are some 76,000 clones in the sample; 85% to 95% occur only once, and 5.5% to 7% lies in the top ten. This clone was seen a single time. Trimming cost V 1 base and J 5 bases, with 11 bases left between them. The CDR3 consists of 14 residues. Germline-derived CDR1 and CDR2 are SGHVS and FQNEAQ. Here the sequenced sample was CD4+ or CD8+ T cells sorted from blood, taken in a trial of the OX40 agonist ivuxolimab. The TCR was taken from an adult with an advanced solid tumor such as melanoma, head and neck, liver or kidney cancer. V and J are TRBV7-8 and TRBJ2-5; D is unclear. CDR3 DNA: TGTGCCAGCAGCTTAGAGCAGGAAGAGGAGACCCAGTACTTC. Protein product: CASSLEQEEETQYF.